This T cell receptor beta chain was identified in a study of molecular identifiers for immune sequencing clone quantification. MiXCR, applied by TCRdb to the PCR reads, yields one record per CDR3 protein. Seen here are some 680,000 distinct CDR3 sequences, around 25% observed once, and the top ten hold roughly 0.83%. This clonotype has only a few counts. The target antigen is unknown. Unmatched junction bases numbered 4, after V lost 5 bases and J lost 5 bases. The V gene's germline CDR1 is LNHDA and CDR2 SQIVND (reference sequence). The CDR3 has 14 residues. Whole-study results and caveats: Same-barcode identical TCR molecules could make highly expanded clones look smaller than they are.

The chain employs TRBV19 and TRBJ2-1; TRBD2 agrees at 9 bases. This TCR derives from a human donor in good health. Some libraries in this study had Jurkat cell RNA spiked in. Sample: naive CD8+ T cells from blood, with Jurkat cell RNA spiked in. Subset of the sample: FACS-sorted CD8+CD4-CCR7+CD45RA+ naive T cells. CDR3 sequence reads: CASSLVAGDNEQFF. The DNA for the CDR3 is TGTGCCAGTAGTTTAGTAGCGGGGGACAATGAGCAGTTCTTC.